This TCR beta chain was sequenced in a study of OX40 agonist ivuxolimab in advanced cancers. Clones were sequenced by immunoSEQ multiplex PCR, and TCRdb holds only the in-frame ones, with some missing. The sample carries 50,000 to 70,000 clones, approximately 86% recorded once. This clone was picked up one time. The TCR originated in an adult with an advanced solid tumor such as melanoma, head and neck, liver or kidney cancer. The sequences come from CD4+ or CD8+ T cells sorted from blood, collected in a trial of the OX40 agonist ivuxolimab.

The CDR3 DNA sequence: TGTGCCAGCAGTTACTCGGGGGGAGGCTACACCTTC. This sequence encodes CASSYSGGGYTF. This chain links TRBV6-5 with TRBJ1-2; D might be TRBD1 (5 bases). CDR3 length: 12 residues. In germline, CDR1 is MNHEY, CDR2 SVGAGI. V shed 0 bases and J shed 8 bases, with 7 bases lying between them.